These 9 T cell receptor beta chains share one sample of origin, sequenced in a study of blood T cell repertoires in COVID-19. Profiling relied on immunoSEQ multiplex PCR, and the TCRdb table lists in-frame clones only, not all of them. The repertoire includes a few hundred thousand clones, 80% to 90% of them detected once, and 2.2% sits in the top ten. The sequenced material came from PBMCs or T cells enriched from blood (not recorded which). These TCRs come from a man between 25 and 39 years old who had recovered from COVID-19.

This rearrangement joins TRBV12-3 or TRBV12-4 to TRBJ1-2; D call uncertain. Trimming cost V 5 bases and J 4 bases, with 11 bases left between them. The CDR3 runs to 13 residues. CDR3 protein: CASSREASYGYTF. The DNA for the CDR3 is TGTGCCAGCAGTCGGGAGGCGAGCTATGGCTACACCTTC.

The V gene is TRBV6-5, the J gene TRBJ1-1, with D unresolved. This CDR3 has 14 amino acids. CDR1 and CDR2 from the germline V gene are MNHEY and SVGAGI. Trimming removed 5 bases at V and 3 bases at J, with 13 bases between. The chain's CDR3 is CASSTRGGDTEAFF. CDR3 DNA sequence: TGTGCCAGCAGTACTCGAGGAGGAGACACTGAAGCTTTCTTT.

The chain uses TRBV7-6 and TRBJ1-5; D ambiguous. Germline V lookup: CDR1 SGHVS, CDR2 FNYEAQ. Trimming left V 2 bases short and J 4 bases short, with 6 bases between. CDR3 length: 13 residues. In DNA, the CDR3 is TGTGCCAGCAGCTTATTCTTAAATCAGCCCCAGCATTTT. Its protein is CASSLFLNQPQHF.

This chain links TRBV7-9 with TRBJ2-4; TRBD1 matches 8 bases. CDR3 length: 15 amino acids. V trimming: 5 bases; J trimming: 0 bases; junction bases outside the gene matches: 3. CDR1 is SEHNR and CDR2 is FQNEAQ in the germline V gene (reference sequence). The CDR3 region has the DNA TGTGCCAGCAGCCCCGACAGGGGAGCCAAAAACATTCAGTACTTC. This translates into CASSPDRGAKNIQYF. Using reference TRBV7-9 and TRBJ2-4 for the parts outside the CDR3, the full variable domain is DTGVSQNPRHKITKRGQNVTFRCDPISEHNRLYWYRQTLGQGPEFLTYFQNEAQLEKSRLLSDRFSAERPKGSFSTLEIQRTEQGDSAMYLCASSPDRGAKNIQYFGAGTRLSVL.

The sample holds a few counts of this clone. This chain connects TRBV20-1 to TRBJ2-7, with 7 nucleotides matching TRBD2. Unmatched junction bases numbered 6, after V lost 3 bases and J lost 1 base. CDR1 is DFQATT, CDR2 SNEGSKA, per germline (reference sequence). The CDR3 totals 14 residues. The CDR3 is CSASAAGVSYEQYF. In DNA form, the CDR3 reads TGCAGTGCTAGTGCTGCGGGGGTGTCCTACGAGCAGTACTTC.

This chain uses TRBV5-4 with TRBJ1-2; 9 bases line up with TRBD1. With 4 bases clipped from V and 6 bases from J, the junction kept 7 bases outside the gene matches. The CDR3 sequence is 14 residues long. Germline CDR1 reads SGHNT; CDR2 reads YYREEE (reference sequence). CDR3 DNA sequence: TGTGCCAGCAGCCGAAACCGGGACAGGGATGGCTACACCTTC. The encoded protein is CASSRNRDRDGYTF.

CDR3: CASSLDIWRGATGELFF. DNA for the CDR3: TGTGCCAGCAGCTTAGATATATGGCGGGGGGCCACCGGGGAGCTGTTTTTT. This rearrangement joins TRBV11-2 to TRBJ2-2; 8 bases fit TRBD2. CDR1 SGHAT and CDR2 FQNNGV come from the germline V gene. Trimming took 0 bases from V and 4 from J; bases not matched to a gene: 7. CDR3 length equals 17 residues. Together with reference TRBV11-2 and TRBJ2-2, the CDR3 gives the full variable domain: EAGVAQSPRYKIIEKRQSVAFWCNPISGHATLYWYQQILGQGPKLLIQFQNNGVVDDSQLPKDRFSAERLKGVDSTLKIQPAKLEDSAVYLCASSLDIWRGATGELFFGEGSRLTVL.

The V and J genes are TRBV6-6 and TRBJ1-5; D is ambiguous. Germline values: CDR1 MNHNY, CDR2 SVGAGI (reference sequence). The CDR3 runs 12 residues. V lost 2 bases and J lost 5, with 4 bases in between. CDR3 in amino acids: CASSYPDQPQHF. CDR3 DNA sequence: TGTGCCAGCAGTTACCCGGATCAGCCCCAGCATTTT.

This chain links TRBV29-1 with TRBJ1-4, with D unresolved. Germline CDR1 SQVTM, CDR2 ANQGSEA. V lost 5 bases, J lost 10 bases, and 17 bases lay in between. The CDR3 length is 13 residues. The CDR3 loop reads CSVLEITPGKLFF. The CDR3 DNA sequence: TGCAGCGTTCTGGAGATAACCCCGGGAAAACTGTTTTTT.